This TCR beta chain comes out of a study of blood T cell repertoires in COVID-19. Study-wide context: Italy, Spain and the United States were the sources of the convalescent and acute COVID-19 samples. T cells, B-cell-depleted T cells, or PBMCs provided the cDNA or gDNA that served as material.

The trim removed 4 bases at V and 5 bases at J, leaving 15 bases unmatched. This CDR3 region has 18 residues. Looked up from germline, CDR1 is SGHTA and CDR2 is FQGNSA. How the authors handled the data: Reference gene primer amplification gave estimated nucleated cell counts. The table came from immunoSEQ multiplex PCR; TCRdb's copy has only in-frame clones and leaves some out. Clone size and V and J calls were adopted from that table, with D and trimming inferred from the DNA. The sample has over 150,000 clones; 91% are singletons. Sample: peripheral blood. The V and J genes are TRBV7-2 and TRBJ2-3, with 10 bases fitting TRBD2. This receptor was taken from a man over 45 with acute or convalescent COVID-19. The CDR3 region is CASSSRPSGSSDRDTQYF. The DNA for the CDR3 is TGTGCCAGCAGCTCAAGGCCTAGCGGGAGCTCGGACCGAGATACGCAGTATTTT.